These T cell receptor beta chains were read from a single sample in a study of low-dose radiotherapy and immunotherapy resistance in tumors. TCRdb called the reads again in MiXCR, with one record for every CDR3 protein. The table includes some 40,000 distinct CDR3 sequences, under 25% detected once. Material: PBMCs, obtained after low-dose radiotherapy plus immunotherapy. These receptors originate from a female donor with ovarian cancer. Each CDR3 is given with its conserved first and last residue. D genes are given only for firm matches. The listing skips clone size in some rows; elsewhere it reads once, few, many or a size class.

D | J | V | size | CDR3 | DNA
- | TRBJ1-5 | TRBV6-2/TRBV6-3 | many | CASSARGSAQHF | TGTGCCAGCAGTGCCCGCGGATCGGCCCAGCATTTT
- | TRBJ1-3 | TRBV7-2 | - | CASSPVSGGNTIYF | TGTGCCAGCAGCCCCGTTTCCGGAGGAAACACCATATATTTT
- | TRBJ2-5 | TRBV20-1 | - | CRARDLTREETQYF | TGCCGTGCTAGAGATCTGACCAGAGAAGAGACCCAGTACTTC
- | TRBJ1-4 | TRBV2 | many | CASSVLIGENEKLFF | TGTGCCAGCAGTGTATTGATAGGGGAGAATGAAAAACTGTTTTTT
TRBD1 | TRBJ2-1 | TRBV28 | many | CASSPPDRPNEQFF | TGTGCCAGCAGTCCACCGGACAGGCCCAATGAGCAGTTCTTC
TRBD1 | TRBJ1-5 | TRBV19 | many | CASSPTGTGGIFESQHF | TGTGCCAGTAGCCCTACCGGGACAGGGGGTATCTTTGAGTCCCAGCATTTT
TRBD1 | TRBJ1-1 | TRBV14 | - | CASSQGGTGILSTEAFF | TGTGCCAGCAGCCAAGGGGGGACAGGGATTCTGAGCACTGAAGCTTTCTTT
- | TRBJ2-1 | TRBV2 | many | CALSWQATGEQFF | TGTGCCCTGTCTTGGCAGGCCACAGGAGAGCAGTTCTTC
- | TRBJ1-6 | TRBV5-1 | - | CASSISGAGNSPLHF | TGCGCCAGCAGCATAAGCGGAGCCGGTAATTCACCCCTCCACTTT
- | TRBJ1-2 | TRBV12-3/TRBV12-4 | many | CASRLTRGNYGYTF | TGTGCCAGCAGGCTGACAAGGGGAAACTATGGCTACACCTTC
- | TRBJ2-1 | TRBV29-1 | many | CSGRRAGASYNEQFF | TGCAGCGGCCGAAGAGCAGGAGCCTCCTACAATGAGCAGTTCTTC